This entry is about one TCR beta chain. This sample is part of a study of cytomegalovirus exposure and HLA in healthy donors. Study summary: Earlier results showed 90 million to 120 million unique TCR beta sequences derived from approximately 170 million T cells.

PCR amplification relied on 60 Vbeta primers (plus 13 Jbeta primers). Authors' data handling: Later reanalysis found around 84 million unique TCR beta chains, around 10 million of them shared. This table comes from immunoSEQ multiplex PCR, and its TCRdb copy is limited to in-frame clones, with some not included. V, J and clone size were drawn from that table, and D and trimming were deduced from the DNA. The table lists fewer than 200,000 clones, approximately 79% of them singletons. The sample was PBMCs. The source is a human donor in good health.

The CDR3 region has the DNA TGTGCCAGCAGCTTAACTAGCGGGGGGGCCGAAGCGTACGAGCAGTACTTC. This gives the protein CASSLTSGGAEAYEQYF. The gene calls are TRBV7-2 and TRBJ2-7; 13 bases align to TRBD2. The V segment lost 2 bases and the J segment 4 bases; nucleotides outside the gene matches: 8. Germline assignment: CDR1 SGHTA and CDR2 FQGNSA. The CDR3 extends over 17 amino acids.